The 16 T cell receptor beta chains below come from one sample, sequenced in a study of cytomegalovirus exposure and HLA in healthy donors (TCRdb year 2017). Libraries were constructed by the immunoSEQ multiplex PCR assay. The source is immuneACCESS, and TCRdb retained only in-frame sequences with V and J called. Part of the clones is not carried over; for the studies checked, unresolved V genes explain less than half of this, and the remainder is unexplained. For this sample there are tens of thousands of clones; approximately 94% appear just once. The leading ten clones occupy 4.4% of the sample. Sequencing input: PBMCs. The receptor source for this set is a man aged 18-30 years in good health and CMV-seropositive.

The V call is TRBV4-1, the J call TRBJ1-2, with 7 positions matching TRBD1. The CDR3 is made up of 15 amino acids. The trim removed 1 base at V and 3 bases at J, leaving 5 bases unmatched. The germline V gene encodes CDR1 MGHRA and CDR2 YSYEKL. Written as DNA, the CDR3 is TGCGCCAGCAGCCAAGGTAGAGGGGGCGACTATGGCTACACCTTC. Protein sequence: CASSQGRGGDYGYTF.

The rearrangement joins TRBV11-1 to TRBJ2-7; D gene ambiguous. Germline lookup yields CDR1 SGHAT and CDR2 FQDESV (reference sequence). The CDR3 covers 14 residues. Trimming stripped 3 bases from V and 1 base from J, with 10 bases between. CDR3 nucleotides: TGTGCCAGCAGCTTCAACGGGTTATCCTACGAGCAGTACTTC. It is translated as CASSFNGLSYEQYF.

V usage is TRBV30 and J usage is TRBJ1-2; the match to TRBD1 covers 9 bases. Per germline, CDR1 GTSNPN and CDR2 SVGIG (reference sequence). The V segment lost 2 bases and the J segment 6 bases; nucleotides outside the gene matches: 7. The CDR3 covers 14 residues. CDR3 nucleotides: TGTGCCTGGAGTCATAGGGGGACAGGGAATGGCTACACCTTC. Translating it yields CAWSHRGTGNGYTF.

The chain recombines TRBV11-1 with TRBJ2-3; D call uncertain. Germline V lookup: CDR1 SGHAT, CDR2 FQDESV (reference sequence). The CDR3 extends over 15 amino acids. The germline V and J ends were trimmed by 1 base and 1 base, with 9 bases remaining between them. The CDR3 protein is CASSLGVSRTDTQYF. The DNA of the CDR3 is TGTGCCAGCAGCTTAGGAGTGAGTCGCACAGATACGCAGTATTTT.

The CDR3 reads CASSFETSVYSSTDTQYF. Written as DNA, the CDR3 is TGTGCCAGCAGTTTTGAGACTAGCGTTTATTCTAGCACAGATACGCAGTATTTT. V is TRBV28 and J is TRBJ2-3; 8 bases fit TRBD2. Germline assignment: CDR1 MDHEN and CDR2 SYDVKM. This CDR3 has 18 amino acids. The trim removed 3 bases at V and 0 bases at J, leaving 11 bases unmatched.

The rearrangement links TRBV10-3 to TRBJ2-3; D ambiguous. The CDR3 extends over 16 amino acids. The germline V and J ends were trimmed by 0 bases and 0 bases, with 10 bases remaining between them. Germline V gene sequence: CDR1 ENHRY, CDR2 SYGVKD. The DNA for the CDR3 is TGTGCCATCAGTGAGTCTGCGCGCGTAAGCACAGATACGCAGTATTTT. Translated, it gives CAISESARVSTDTQYF.

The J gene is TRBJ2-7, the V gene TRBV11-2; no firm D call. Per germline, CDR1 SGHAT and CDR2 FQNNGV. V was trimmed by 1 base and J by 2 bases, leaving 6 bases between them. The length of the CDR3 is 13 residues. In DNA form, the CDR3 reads TGTGCCAGCAGCTTAGGCAGGACCTACGAGCAGTACTTC. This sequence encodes CASSLGRTYEQYF.

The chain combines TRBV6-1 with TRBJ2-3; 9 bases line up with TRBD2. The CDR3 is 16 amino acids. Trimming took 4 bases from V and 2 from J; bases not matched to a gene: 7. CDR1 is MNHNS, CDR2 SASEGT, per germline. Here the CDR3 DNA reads TGTGCCAGCAGTGGCAGACTAGCGGAACACACAGATACGCAGTATTTT. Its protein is CASSGRLAEHTDTQYF.

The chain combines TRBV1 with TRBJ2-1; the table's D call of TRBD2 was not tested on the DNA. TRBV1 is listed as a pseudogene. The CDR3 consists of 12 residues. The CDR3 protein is CTSSYYYNEQFF. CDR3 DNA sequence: TGCACCAGCAGTTACTACTACAATGAGCAGTTCTTC.

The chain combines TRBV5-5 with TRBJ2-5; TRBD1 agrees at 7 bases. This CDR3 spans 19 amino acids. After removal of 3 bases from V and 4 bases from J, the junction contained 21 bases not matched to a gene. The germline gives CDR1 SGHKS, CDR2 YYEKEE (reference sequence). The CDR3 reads CASSSQTTGLGLGRETQYF. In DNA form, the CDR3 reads TGTGCCAGCAGCTCCCAAACGACAGGGTTGGGATTAGGTCGAGAGACCCAGTACTTC.

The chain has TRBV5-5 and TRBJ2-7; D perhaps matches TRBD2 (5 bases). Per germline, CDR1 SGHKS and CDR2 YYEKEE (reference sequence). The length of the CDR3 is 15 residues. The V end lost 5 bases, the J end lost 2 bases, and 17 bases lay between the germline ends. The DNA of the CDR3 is TGTGCCAGCAGTCCGTCGGGGTCCGTCGCCTACGAGCAGTACTTC. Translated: CASSPSGSVAYEQYF.

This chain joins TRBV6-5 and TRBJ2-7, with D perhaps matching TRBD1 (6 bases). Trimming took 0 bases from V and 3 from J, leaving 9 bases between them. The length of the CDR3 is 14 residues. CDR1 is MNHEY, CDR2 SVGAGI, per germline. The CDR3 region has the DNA TGTGCCAGCAGTTACTCGATAGGGGGCTACGAGCAGTACTTC. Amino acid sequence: CASSYSIGGYEQYF.

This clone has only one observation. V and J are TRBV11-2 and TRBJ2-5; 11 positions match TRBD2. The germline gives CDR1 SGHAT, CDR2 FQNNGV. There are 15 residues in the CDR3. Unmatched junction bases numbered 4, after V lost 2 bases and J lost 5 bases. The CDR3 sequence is CASSLTSGSMETQYF. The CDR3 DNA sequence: TGTGCCAGCAGCTTAACTAGCGGGAGTATGGAGACCCAGTACTTC.

As DNA, the CDR3 is TGTGCCAGCAGCTCCCCGTCGGCAGGGGTAAGGAATGAGCAGTTCTTC. Protein: CASSSPSAGVRNEQFF. The chain is built from TRBV11-2 and TRBJ2-1; D may be TRBD1 (6 bases). V was pared by 4 bases and J by 7 bases, with 20 bases between. Per germline, CDR1 SGHAT and CDR2 FQNNGV. The CDR3 spans 16 residues.

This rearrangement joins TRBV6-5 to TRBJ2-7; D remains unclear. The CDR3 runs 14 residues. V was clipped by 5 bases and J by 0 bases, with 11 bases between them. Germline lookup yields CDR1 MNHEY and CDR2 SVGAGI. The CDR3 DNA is TGTGCCAGCAGTGCGGAACGTAGCTCCTACGAGCAGTACTTC. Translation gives CASSAERSSYEQYF.

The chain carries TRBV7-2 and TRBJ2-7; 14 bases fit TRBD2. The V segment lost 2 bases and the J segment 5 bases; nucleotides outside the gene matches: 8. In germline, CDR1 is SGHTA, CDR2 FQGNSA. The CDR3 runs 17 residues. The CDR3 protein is CASSLPSGLAGEDEQYF. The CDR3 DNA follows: TGTGCCAGCAGCTTACCGTCGGGACTAGCGGGAGAAGACGAGCAGTACTTC.